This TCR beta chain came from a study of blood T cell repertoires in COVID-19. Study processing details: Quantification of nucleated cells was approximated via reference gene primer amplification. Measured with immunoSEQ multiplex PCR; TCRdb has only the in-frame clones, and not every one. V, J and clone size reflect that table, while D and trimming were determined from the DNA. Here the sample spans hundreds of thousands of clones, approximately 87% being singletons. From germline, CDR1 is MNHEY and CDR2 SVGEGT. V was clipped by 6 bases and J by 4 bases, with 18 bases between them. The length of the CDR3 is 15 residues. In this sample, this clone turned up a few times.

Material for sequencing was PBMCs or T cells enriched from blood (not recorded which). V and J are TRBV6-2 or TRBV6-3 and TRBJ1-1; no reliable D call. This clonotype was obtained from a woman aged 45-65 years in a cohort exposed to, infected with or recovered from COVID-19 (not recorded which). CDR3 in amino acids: CASSVQADGSTEAFF. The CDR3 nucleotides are TGTGCCAGCAGCGTTCAAGCCGACGGGAGCACTGAAGCTTTCTTT.